The 25 T cell receptor beta chains below all came from one sample that was sequenced in a study of cytomegalovirus exposure and HLA in healthy donors. The primer mix had 60 Vbeta and 13 Jbeta primers. This table comes from immunoSEQ multiplex PCR, and its TCRdb copy is limited to in-frame clones, with some not included. In the table there are around 160,000 clones, roughly 85% of which are singletons. The sequenced sample was PBMCs. Receptor source: a man younger than 35 in good health and CMV-seropositive.

V is TRBV21-1 and J is TRBJ1-5; TRBD1 is the table's D call and was not checked against the DNA. TRBV21-1 is recorded as a pseudogene. There are 16 residues in the CDR3. The CDR3 sequence is CASSLRNRVRDQPQHF. The DNA for the CDR3 is TGTGCCAGCAGCCTCAGGAACAGGGTTCGGGATCAGCCCCAGCATTTT.

The rearrangement uses TRBV7-6 and TRBJ1-2; D uncertain. V was shortened by 1 base and J by 1 base, with 10 bases between the two germline ends. The CDR3 runs 15 residues. Germline V gene lookup returns CDR1 SGHVS and CDR2 FNYEAQ. The CDR3 reads CASSLESGVNYGYTF. CDR3 bases: TGTGCCAGCAGCTTAGAGTCCGGGGTTAACTATGGCTACACCTTC. Variable domain in full (rest from reference TRBV7-6 and TRBJ1-2): GAGVSQSPRYKVTKRGQDVALRCDPISGHVSLYWYRQALGQGPEFLTYFNYEAQQDKSGLPNDRFSAERPEGSISTLTIQRTEQRDSAMYRCASSLESGVNYGYTFGSGTRLTVV.

The gene calls are TRBV29-1 and TRBJ2-1; 10 nucleotides line up with TRBD1. The V gene end was trimmed by 7 bases and the J gene end by 8 bases; junction bases not matched to a gene: 17. Germline V gene data show CDR1 as SQVTM and CDR2 as ANQGSEA. The CDR3 consists of 16 residues. The DNA of the CDR3 is TGCAGCGGAGGTAGACAGGGGGCCGCATGGCCCGATGAGCAGTTCTTC. Encoded protein: CSGGRQGAAWPDEQFF.

This chain connects TRBV5-6 to TRBJ2-3; D gene unclear. V was shortened by 0 bases and J by 6 bases, with 14 bases between the two germline ends. The CDR3 has 15 amino acids. Germline V gene lookup returns CDR1 SGHDT and CDR2 YYEEEE. CDR3 nucleotide sequence: TGTGCCAGCAGCTTGGATATTAGATCGGTCGATACGCAGTATTTT. Its translation: CASSLDIRSVDTQYF.

V usage is TRBV28 and J usage is TRBJ1-5, with D tentatively TRBD1 (6 bases). Per germline, CDR1 MDHEN and CDR2 SYDVKM. The germline V and J ends were trimmed by 4 bases and 3 bases, with 10 bases remaining between them. The CDR3 consists of 14 residues. The CDR3 sequence is CASSSAGANQPQHF. The CDR3 DNA sequence: TGTGCCAGCAGTTCCGCGGGGGCCAATCAGCCCCAGCATTTT.

The J gene is TRBJ1-2, the V gene TRBV5-1; D is undetermined. The V gene's germline CDR1 is SGHRS and CDR2 YFSETQ. This CDR3 is 13 amino acids long. V was shortened by 4 bases and J by 0 bases, with 7 bases between the two germline ends. The CDR3 DNA follows: TGCGCCAGCAGCAGAAACTCTAACTATGGCTACACCTTC. Its translation: CASSRNSNYGYTF.

J is TRBJ1-1 and V is TRBV11-2; 7 positions match TRBD1. Looked up from germline, CDR1 is SGHAT and CDR2 is FQNNGV. Unmatched junction bases numbered 8, after V lost 6 bases and J lost 7 bases. The length of the CDR3 is 13 residues. CDR3 sequence: CASSMTGNSEAFF. CDR3 DNA: TGTGCCAGCAGTATGACAGGGAATAGTGAAGCTTTCTTT.

CDR3 region: CASSEYPGGQYF. CDR3 nucleotides: TGTGCCAGCAGTGAATATCCGGGGGGGCAGTATTTT. The J gene is TRBJ2-3, the V gene TRBV25-1; TRBD2 matches at 7 bases. Germline V gives CDR1 MGHDK, CDR2 SYGVNS. Unmatched junction bases numbered 2, after V lost 0 bases and J lost 11 bases. The CDR3 is made up of 12 amino acids.

The rearrangement uses TRBV4-3 and TRBJ2-2; 14 nucleotides align to TRBD2. CDR1 and CDR2 (germline): LGHNA, YSLEER. V dropped 2 bases and J dropped 5; count of bases not matched to a gene: 7. This CDR3 contains 18 residues. The CDR3 DNA sequence: TGCGCCAGCAGCCAATCGACTAGCGGGGGGGCCCGTACCGGGGAGCTGTTTTTT. Translated: CASSQSTSGGARTGELFF.

This rearrangement joins TRBV10-3 to TRBJ2-1; 8 bases match TRBD1. The ends lost 3 bases at V and 9 bases at J; junction bases unmatched: 7. The CDR3 loop spans 14 amino acids. Germline V gives CDR1 ENHRY, CDR2 SYGVKD. DNA of the CDR3: TGTGCCATCAGTGACCAGCAGGGGGCCGCTGAGCAGTTCTTC. Translating gives CAISDQQGAAEQFF.

The chain uses TRBV15 and TRBJ2-5; D remains ambiguous. The ends were cut back, 4 bases at V and 5 bases at J, with 17 bases in the middle. The CDR3 extends over 15 amino acids. Germline V gene sequence: CDR1 LNHNV, CDR2 YYDKDF (reference sequence). This CDR3 reads CATSKSLAPVETQYF. DNA of the CDR3: TGTGCCACCAGCAAGTCCCTCGCCCCGGTGGAGACCCAGTACTTC.

The CDR3 here is CASSLALTGDTGELFF. CDR3 bases: TGTGCCAGCAGCTTAGCCCTTACAGGGGACACCGGGGAGCTGTTTTTT. The V gene is TRBV7-8, the J gene TRBJ2-2; the match to TRBD1 covers 7 bases. The CDR3 runs to 16 residues. Trimming removed 0 bases from V and 3 bases from J; junction bases left unmatched: 4. Germline V CDR1 and CDR2: SGHVS, FQNEAQ.

The rearrangement links TRBV19 to TRBJ2-5; D remains ambiguous. The DNA end is a closer match to TRBJ2-7, so the J assignment may be wrong. This CDR3 spans 13 amino acids. Germline CDR1 is LNHDA and CDR2 is SQIVND (reference sequence). In nucleotides, the CDR3 is TGTGCCAGTAGTATCTACGCGTCCTACGAGCAGTACTTC. This sequence encodes CASSIYASYEQYF.

V gene TRBV7-7 combines with J gene TRBJ2-5, with D maybe TRBD1 (6 bases). The germline V gene encodes CDR1 SSHAT and CDR2 FNYEAQ (reference sequence). The CDR3 consists of 15 residues. Trimming pared 7 bases from V and 1 base from J, leaving 16 bases between. The CDR3 sequence: CASTPTGSSQETQYF. The CDR3 region has the DNA TGTGCCAGCACCCCGACAGGCAGCAGCCAAGAGACCCAGTACTTC. The full variable domain, its missing parts supplied by reference TRBV7-7 and TRBJ2-5, is GAGVSQSPRYKVTKRGQDVTLRCDPISSHATLYWYQQALGQGPEFLTYFNYEAQPDKSGLPSDRFSAERPEGSISTLTIQRTEQRDSAMYRCASTPTGSSQETQYFGPGTRLLVL.

The chain links TRBV9 to TRBJ2-7; perhaps TRBD2 as D (5 bases). V was pared by 3 bases and J by 6 bases, with 13 bases between. This CDR3 region has 13 residues. Germline-derived CDR1 and CDR2 are SGDLS and YYNGEE. In nucleotides, the CDR3 is TGTGCCAGCAGCGGGAGCGGTCGTTCCGAGCAGTACTTC. It specifies CASSGSGRSEQYF.

Only a few counts were recorded for this clone. This chain links TRBV21-1 with TRBJ1-1; the table calls TRBD1, which could not be checked here. TRBV21-1 is marked as a pseudogene. The CDR3 extends over 15 amino acids. CDR3 protein: CASSNGTGVYEEAFF. The CDR3 region has the DNA TGTGCCAGCAGCAATGGGACAGGGGTGTACGAGGAAGCTTTCTTT.

The chain has TRBV10-1 and TRBJ2-2; 8 bases fit TRBD1. CDR3 length: 15 residues. Per the germline V gene, CDR1 is WNHNN and CDR2 is SYGVQD (reference sequence). Germline trimming cut 6 bases from V and 2 bases from J; bases unmatched to any gene: 5. The CDR3 sequence is CASRPGQDNTGELFF. DNA of the CDR3: TGCGCCAGCAGGCCGGGACAGGATAACACCGGGGAGCTGTTTTTT.

A single count supports this clone. This chain links TRBV6-5 with TRBJ2-1, with TRBD2 matching over 13 bases. Losses at the gene ends were 6 bases for V and 14 bases for J; bases not matched to a gene: 7. CDR3 length equals 13 residues. Germline-derived CDR1 and CDR2 are MNHEY and SVGAGI. CDR3 in amino acids: CASRQLAGGSEFF. The CDR3 DNA follows: TGTGCCAGCAGACAACTAGCGGGGGGGTCGGAGTTCTTC.

This chain uses TRBV27 with TRBJ1-2; possibly TRBD1 for D (5 bases). The CDR3 spans 13 residues. Trimming removed 6 bases at V and 6 bases at J, with 14 bases between. Germline lookup yields CDR1 MNHEY and CDR2 SMNVEV (reference sequence). CDR3 bases: TGTGCCAGCAGCCCGGGACTTAGCGATGGCTACACCTTC. Protein: CASSPGLSDGYTF.

The DNA for the CDR3 is TGTGCCAGCAGCCTATGGGACTCACTTCTTTCCTATAATTCACCCCTCCACTTT. It encodes CASSLWDSLLSYNSPLHF. This chain uses TRBV7-9 with TRBJ1-6; D is perhaps TRBD1 (5 bases). V lost 5 bases and J lost 1, with 18 bases in between. CDR3 length: 18 residues. The germline CDR1 and CDR2 sequences are SEHNR and FQNEAQ (reference sequence).

The rearrangement uses TRBV7-6 and TRBJ2-3; 9 bases fit TRBD2. Germline loops: CDR1 SGHVS, CDR2 FNYEAQ. V lost 7 bases and J lost 3; bases outside the gene matches: 5. The CDR3 has 14 residues. As DNA, the CDR3 is TGTGCCAGCACCGCGGGGGGGCCGACAGATACGCAGTATTTT. Its protein is CASTAGGPTDTQYF.

The sample holds one count of this clone. The chain uses TRBV5-1 and TRBJ2-3, with 8 bases lining up with TRBD2. The CDR3 length is 16 residues. V lost 2 bases, J lost 1 base, and 6 bases stayed unmatched. CDR1 is SGHRS and CDR2 is YFSETQ in the germline V gene. This CDR3 reads CASSFEPAGGTDTQYF. The CDR3, as DNA: TGCGCCAGCAGCTTTGAACCAGCGGGGGGCACAGATACGCAGTATTTT.

The J gene is TRBJ1-6, the V gene TRBV11-2, with 11 bases matching TRBD1. The J segment lost 9 bases and the V segment lost 4 bases, leaving 5 bases of the junction unmatched. The germline V gene encodes CDR1 SGHAT and CDR2 FQNNGV. The CDR3 has 15 amino acids. This chain's CDR3 is CASSSMDRGLSPLHF. The CDR3 region has the DNA TGTGCCAGCAGCTCGATGGACAGGGGGCTTTCACCCCTCCACTTT.

The chain uses TRBV9 and TRBJ1-3; D gene unclear. From germline, CDR1 is SGDLS and CDR2 YYNGEE. The CDR3 runs to 15 residues. V was trimmed by 1 base and J by 0 bases, leaving 8 bases between them. The chain's CDR3 is CASSVTSGSGNTIYF. The CDR3 coding sequence is TGTGCCAGCAGCGTAACGTCGGGCTCTGGAAACACCATATATTTT.

This chain joins TRBV7-2 and TRBJ1-5; possibly TRBD1 for D (6 bases). Between the trimmed V and J ends, which lost 2 bases and 5 bases, there was a span of 10 bases. Germline CDR1 and CDR2: SGHTA and FQGNSA. The CDR3 has 14 amino acids. The CDR3 nucleotides are TGTGCCAGCAGCTTAACAGGGTTCGATCAGCCCCAGCATTTT. Residues: CASSLTGFDQPQHF.